Listed here are 30 T cell receptor beta chains from one sample, sequenced in a study of T cells in localized non-small cell lung cancer. The protocol was immunoSEQ multiplex PCR, while the TCRdb copy is restricted to in-frame clones and leaves out a portion. This table holds tens of thousands of clones, around 81% found once. The sequenced sample was peripheral blood, obtained before any cancer treatment. All receptors derive from a female donor older than 55 with stage II squamous cell lung carcinoma.

The chain joins TRBV18 to TRBJ1-1; D unresolved. Germline V lookup: CDR1 KGHSH, CDR2 LQKENI. The CDR3 consists of 16 residues. Deletions cut 2 bases from V and 1 base from J, with 14 bases between. This CDR3 is CASSPTRSAGNTEAFF. The CDR3 coding sequence is TGTGCCAGCTCACCAACGCGATCGGCAGGGAACACTGAAGCTTTCTTT.

In this sample, this clone turned up a few times. The identical CDR3 is also encoded by other nucleotide sequences in the sample. The V gene is TRBV29-1, the J gene TRBJ1-1; TRBD1 might be the D (6 bases). There are 14 residues in the CDR3. The ends were cut back, 3 bases at V and 3 bases at J, with 14 bases in the middle. Per germline, CDR1 SQVTM and CDR2 ANQGSEA. The DNA of the CDR3 is TGCAGCGTTGAGGAAGGGGGTCTTGACACTGAAGCTTTCTTT. This gives the protein CSVEEGGLDTEAFF.

The chain's CDR3 is CASSFKDRGGEKLFF. CDR3 bases: TGTGCCAGCAGCTTTAAGGACAGGGGGGGAGAAAAACTGTTTTTT. V is TRBV5-6 and J is TRBJ1-4; TRBD1 matches 10 bases. V trimming: 2 bases; J trimming: 8 bases; junction bases outside the gene matches: 6. CDR3 length equals 15 residues. Germline values: CDR1 SGHDT, CDR2 YYEEEE.

The V call is TRBV29-1, the J call TRBJ2-3; D ambiguous. CDR1 is SQVTM, CDR2 ANQGSEA, per germline. This CDR3 is 14 amino acids long. V was clipped by 5 bases and J by 4 bases, with 16 bases between them. The CDR3 spells CSVRISKDPDTQYF. CDR3 bases: TGCAGCGTTCGGATTAGTAAAGACCCAGATACGCAGTATTTT.

The chain combines TRBV30 with TRBJ2-5; 9 bases match TRBD2. Germline V CDR1 and CDR2: GTSNPN, SVGIG (reference sequence). V was clipped by 4 bases and J by 5 bases; unmatched bases: 11. This CDR3 spans 15 amino acids. In nucleotides, the CDR3 is TGTGCCTGGACCCTTGTAGGGACTAGCAGGGAGACCCAGTACTTC. Translating it yields CAWTLVGTSRETQYF. Together with reference TRBV30 and TRBJ2-5, the CDR3 gives the full variable domain: SQTIHQWPATLVQPVGSPLSLECTVEGTSNPNLYWYRQAAGRGLQLLFYSVGIGQISSEVPQNLSASRPQDRQFILSSKKLLLSDSGFYLCAWTLVGTSRETQYFGPGTRLLVL.

The CDR3, as DNA: TGTGCCAGCAGCCCTCGTGAGAACTCTGGAAACACCATATATTTT. Residues: CASSPRENSGNTIYF. The rearrangement uses TRBV11-1 and TRBJ1-3; unclear D gene. Germline V gives CDR1 SGHAT, CDR2 FQDESV (reference sequence). Between the trimmed V and J ends, which lost 5 bases and 0 bases, there was a span of 11 bases. The CDR3 contains 15 residues.

The J gene is TRBJ2-7, the V gene TRBV30, with 7 bases lining up with TRBD1. In germline, CDR1 is GTSNPN, CDR2 SVGIG (reference sequence). V lost 2 bases, J lost 3 bases, and 4 bases stayed unmatched. CDR3 length equals 13 residues. CDR3 coding DNA: TGTGCCTGGAGTCGAGGGACAGACTACGAGCAGTACTTC. Residues: CAWSRGTDYEQYF.

The gene calls are TRBV11-2 and TRBJ1-1; D not resolved. The CDR3 totals 13 residues. Trimming took off 3 bases at V and 8 bases at J, with 13 bases between the two ends. Germline V gives CDR1 SGHAT, CDR2 FQNNGV. CDR3 loop: CASSFTPQAEAFF. In nucleotides, the CDR3 is TGTGCCAGCAGCTTTACCCCTCAGGCCGAAGCTTTCTTT.

This chain uses TRBV28 with TRBJ1-1, with D hard to call. CDR3 length: 16 residues. Germline V gene sequence: CDR1 MDHEN, CDR2 SYDVKM. Trimming cost V 7 bases and J 1 base, with 19 bases left between them. The CDR3 here is CASTLGRGPTNTEAFF. CDR3 DNA sequence: TGTGCCAGCACTCTAGGGCGTGGACCAACGAACACTGAAGCTTTCTTT.

The chain uses TRBV7-2 and TRBJ2-3; possibly TRBD2 for D (6 bases). The CDR3 sequence is 15 residues long. V was shortened by 5 bases and J by 1 base, with 13 bases between the two germline ends. Germline CDR1 SGHTA, CDR2 FQGNSA. CDR3 sequence: CASSGGVAGTDTQYF. The CDR3 DNA follows: TGTGCCAGCAGCGGAGGGGTAGCGGGCACAGATACGCAGTATTTT.

The chain recombines TRBV5-1 with TRBJ2-3, with 10 bases that match TRBD2. CDR3 length: 17 residues. Germline CDR1 and CDR2: SGHRS and YFSETQ. The V gene end was trimmed by 0 bases and the J gene end by 5 bases; junction bases not matched to a gene: 9. DNA of the CDR3: TGCGCCAGCAGCTTGGTAGCGGGGGGTATAACGGGAGATACGCAGTATTTT. Translation gives CASSLVAGGITGDTQYF.

The chain joins TRBV18 to TRBJ2-2; TRBD1 matches at 7 bases. CDR1 and CDR2 (germline): KGHSH, LQKENI. Losses at the gene ends were 4 bases for V and 6 bases for J; bases not matched to a gene: 5. The CDR3 extends over 14 amino acids. The CDR3 DNA reads TGTGCCAGCTCACTAGACAGGGCGTCCGGGGAGCTGTTTTTT. Its protein product is CASSLDRASGELFF.

The rearrangement uses TRBV7-6 and TRBJ1-2; 8 bases align to TRBD1. This CDR3 has 15 amino acids. Germline V gene lookup returns CDR1 SGHVS and CDR2 FNYEAQ. Trimming removed 5 bases from V and 0 bases from J; junction bases left unmatched: 5. The chain's CDR3 is CASSPRTGTNYGYTF. The CDR3 nucleotides read TGTGCCAGCAGCCCCCGGACAGGGACTAACTATGGCTACACCTTC.

This chain joins TRBV27 and TRBJ1-1; a weak D match, TRBD1 (5 bases). V dropped 5 bases and J dropped 7 bases, with 20 bases sitting between them. The CDR3 is 15 amino acids. Germline CDR1 and CDR2: MNHEY and SMNVEV (reference sequence). The CDR3 nucleotides read TGTGCCAGCAGTCTTTACGAGGGAGGGACGGTTGAAGCTTTCTTT. This translates into CASSLYEGGTVEAFF.

V and J are TRBV7-9 and TRBJ1-1, with 7 bases matching TRBD1. Trimming cost V 5 bases and J 11 bases; bases outside gene matches: 20. The germline CDR1 and CDR2 sequences are SEHNR and FQNEAQ (reference sequence). CDR3 size: 16 residues. CDR3 loop: CASSTLDRTPGDGAFF. CDR3 in DNA: TGTGCCAGCAGCACGCTGGACAGGACCCCGGGGGATGGGGCTTTCTTT.

As to this clone: Germline and junction disagree at one end, which may indicate a read error. This chain connects TRBV7-7 to TRBJ2-5, with D tentatively TRBD2 (5 bases). CDR1 and CDR2 (germline): SSHAT, FNYEAQ (reference sequence). The CDR3 covers 14 residues. In DNA form, the CDR3 reads TGTGCTAGCAGCTTGGGAAGCGGTCAAGAGACCCAGTACTTC. Amino acids: CASSLGSGQETQYF.

This chain links TRBV7-2 with TRBJ1-2; 8 bases are a match to TRBD1. The V segment lost 0 bases and the J segment 8 bases; nucleotides outside the gene matches: 5. The CDR3 contains 14 residues. CDR1 SGHTA and CDR2 FQGNSA come from the germline V gene. The CDR3 DNA follows: TGTGCCAGCAGCTTAGCAGGAGGGACAGGAGGCTACACCTTC. Its translation: CASSLAGGTGGYTF.

This chain uses TRBV2 with TRBJ2-3; D gene unclear. Trimming pared 1 base from V and 5 bases from J, leaving 13 bases between. The CDR3 runs 15 residues. Germline V CDR1 and CDR2: SNHLY, FYNNEI. CDR3 in DNA: TGTGCCAGCAGTGAAGGTCGGAGAATATTAGATACGCAGTATTTT. As protein: CASSEGRRILDTQYF. The full variable domain, rest sourced from reference TRBV2 and TRBJ2-3, is EPEVTQTPSHQVTQMGQEVILRCVPISNHLYFYWYRQILGQKVEFLVSFYNNEISEKSEIFDDQFSVERPDGSNFTLKIRSTKLEDSAMYFCASSEGRRILDTQYFGPGTRLTVL.

This clone occurred a few times. This chain's CDR3 is CASNLGQVNTGELFF. The CDR3 DNA reads as TGTGCCAGCAATCTGGGACAGGTGAACACCGGGGAGCTGTTTTTT. This sequence joins TRBV6-1 and TRBJ2-2; TRBD1 matches 8 bases. The CDR3 is 15 residues long. The V gene's germline CDR1 is MNHNS and CDR2 SASEGT. V trimming: 7 bases; J trimming: 1 base; junction bases outside the gene matches: 5.

The CDR3 sequence is CASSALGMNTEAFF. The CDR3 coding sequence is TGTGCCAGCAGCGCCCTAGGGATGAACACTGAAGCTTTCTTT. The chain is built from TRBV9 and TRBJ1-1; D unclear. V was clipped by 3 bases and J by 0 bases, with 9 bases between them. The CDR3 runs 14 residues. The germline gives CDR1 SGDLS, CDR2 YYNGEE.

In its sample, this clone ranks as medium-sized (0.01 to 0.1%). The genes are TRBV13 and TRBJ1-5; maybe TRBD1 (6 bases). The CDR3 loop spans 17 amino acids. Germline-derived CDR1 and CDR2 are PRHDT and FYEKMQ (reference sequence). Trimming cost V 1 base and J 1 base, with 14 bases left between them. DNA of the CDR3: TGTGCCAGCAGCTTAGCTAGAACTGGGGGCAGCAATCAGCCCCAGCATTTT. Translation gives CASSLARTGGSNQPQHF.

In its sample, this clone was seen a few times. The rearrangement links TRBV6-6 to TRBJ2-3; D call uncertain. This CDR3 has 13 residues. V lost 6 bases to trimming and J lost 4 bases, with 11 bases between them. In germline, CDR1 is MNHNY, CDR2 SVGAGI (reference sequence). The CDR3 nucleotides are TGTGCCAGCAGGCCCCTTCTTTCAGATACGCAGTATTTT. This translates into CASRPLLSDTQYF.

The chain employs TRBV14 and TRBJ1-2; D is ambiguous. Germline V gives CDR1 SGHDN, CDR2 FVKESK. Trimming removed 0 bases from V and 4 bases from J, with 12 bases in between. The CDR3 runs 15 residues. Here the CDR3 DNA reads TGTGCCAGCAGCCAAGATGCATTTGAGGGCTATGGCTACACCTTC. Protein sequence: CASSQDAFEGYGYTF.

This chain connects TRBV10-1 to TRBJ2-7; D gene ambiguous. Germline loops: CDR1 WNHNN, CDR2 SYGVQD (reference sequence). The CDR3 sequence is 11 residues long. V was clipped by 4 bases and J by 3 bases, with 4 bases between them. The CDR3 nucleotides read TGCGCCAGCAGTGTGGACTACGAGCAGTACTTC. Translating gives CASSVDYEQYF.

The J gene is TRBJ1-2, the V gene TRBV7-9, with TRBD1 identical over 7 bases. Germline CDR1 reads SEHNR; CDR2 reads FQNEAQ (reference sequence). This CDR3 has 15 residues. The trim removed 11 bases at V and 4 bases at J, leaving 16 bases unmatched. The CDR3 reads CAARAGGSLAYGYTF. CDR3 coding DNA: TGTGCCGCACGGGCAGGGGGATCTTTAGCCTATGGCTACACCTTC.

V and J are TRBV19 and TRBJ2-5; TRBD2 matches 7 bases. The CDR3 totals 15 residues. V was pared by 7 bases and J by 0 bases, with 8 bases of the junction left unmatched. Germline loops: CDR1 LNHDA, CDR2 SQIVND (reference sequence). The CDR3 sequence: CASKGLAVDQETQYF. DNA of the CDR3: TGTGCCAGTAAAGGGCTAGCGGTGGACCAAGAGACCCAGTACTTC. The complete variable domain, with remaining parts taken from reference TRBV19 and TRBJ2-5, reads DGGITQSPKYLFRKEGQNVTLSCEQNLNHDAMYWYRQDPGQGLRLIYYSQIVNDFQKGDIAEGYSVSREKKESFPLTVTSAQKNPTAFYLCASKGLAVDQETQYFGPGTRLLVL.

The J gene is TRBJ2-5, the V gene TRBV5-1; D remains unclear. V lost 2 bases to trimming and J lost 3 bases, with 8 bases between them. Germline assignment: CDR1 SGHRS and CDR2 YFSETQ. There are 13 residues in the CDR3. This CDR3 is CASSFGQEETQYF. Here the CDR3 DNA reads TGCGCCAGCAGCTTCGGGCAAGAAGAGACCCAGTACTTC. Supplemented by reference TRBV5-1 and TRBJ2-5, the full variable domain reads KAGVTQTPRYLIKTRGQQVTLSCSPISGHRSVSWYQQTPGQGLQFLFEYFSETQRNKGNFPGRFSGRQFSNSRSEMNVSTLELGDSALYLCASSFGQEETQYFGPGTRLLVL.

This clone was counted only a few times. The chain couples TRBV6-1 to TRBJ1-6; possibly TRBD1 for D (6 bases). Trimming shortened V by 2 bases and J by 11 bases, and 16 bases separated the two germline ends. CDR3 length: 15 amino acids. Germline CDR1 MNHNS, CDR2 SASEGT. The CDR3 DNA reads TGTGCCAGCAGTGAACAAGAGTGGGGGCAGCCACCCCTCCACTTT. It translates to CASSEQEWGQPPLHF.

The V and J genes are TRBV5-1 and TRBJ1-4, with 7 bases lining up with TRBD1. This CDR3 has 16 residues. Germline V gene sequence: CDR1 SGHRS, CDR2 YFSETQ. After removal of 4 bases from V and 8 bases from J, the junction contained 14 bases not matched to a gene. DNA of the CDR3: TGCGCCAGCAGCACTGACAGGGTTGAAATCGCGGAAAAACTGTTTTTT. Protein sequence: CASSTDRVEIAEKLFF.

By frequency in the sample, this clone is medium-sized (0.01 to 0.1%). CDR3 DNA: TGTGCCAGCAGCCTCGACAGGGCGGGGGAAAAACTGTTTTTT. Its protein product is CASSLDRAGEKLFF. The rearrangement joins TRBV7-2 to TRBJ1-4; 7 bases fit TRBD1. This CDR3 contains 14 residues. The germline gives CDR1 SGHTA, CDR2 FQGNSA. V gave up 5 bases and J gave up 8 bases; unmatched junction bases: 8. Based on the CDR3 plus reference TRBV7-2 and TRBJ1-4, the full variable domain is GAGVSQSPSNKVTEKGKDVELRCDPISGHTALYWYRQSLGQGLEFLIYFQGNSAPDKSGLPSDRFSAERTGGSVSTLTIQRTQQEDSAVYLCASSLDRAGEKLFFGSGTQLSVL.